One sample yielded the 17 T cell receptor beta chains listed below, sequenced in a study of blood T cell repertoires in COVID-19. Some clones are missing from TCRdb's copy, which holds only in-frame ones; the method was immunoSEQ multiplex PCR. The sample lists about 230,000 clones, around 80% occurring once. The specimen sequenced was peripheral blood. The receptors derive from a man in his forties with acute or convalescent COVID-19.

The CDR3 loop is CASSPRSGDQETQYF. The DNA for the CDR3 is TGTGCCAGCTCACCACGATCAGGGGACCAAGAGACCCAGTACTTC. The chain joins TRBV18 to TRBJ2-5; D is possibly TRBD1 (6 bases). CDR3 size: 15 residues. The germline V and J ends were trimmed by 1 base and 0 bases, with 9 bases remaining between them. Germline V lookup: CDR1 KGHSH, CDR2 LQKENI.

The gene calls are TRBV5-1 and TRBJ1-1; D might be TRBD1 (6 bases). V shed 4 bases and J shed 5 bases, with 12 bases lying between them. Germline V gene data show CDR1 as SGHRS and CDR2 as YFSETQ. This CDR3 has 13 amino acids. The CDR3 DNA follows: TGCGCCAGCAGCAATACAGGGTTGACTGAAGCTTTCTTT. Its translation: CASSNTGLTEAFF.

This clone was seen only once. This sequence joins TRBV13 and TRBJ2-3, with 9 bases aligning to TRBD1. CDR3 length: 16 amino acids. V gave up 4 bases and J gave up 6 bases; unmatched junction bases: 11. Germline CDR1 PRHDT, CDR2 FYEKMQ (reference sequence). The DNA for the CDR3 is TGTGCCAGCAGCTGGACCGGGACAGGGCTCGGGGATACGCAGTATTTT. Amino acid sequence: CASSWTGTGLGDTQYF. Together with reference TRBV13 and TRBJ2-3, the CDR3 gives the full variable domain: AAGVIQSPRHLIKEKRETATLKCYPIPRHDTVYWYQQGPGQDPQFLISFYEKMQSDKGSIPDRFSAQQFSDYHSELNMSSLELGDSALYFCASSWTGTGLGDTQYFGPGTRLTVL.

The chain uses TRBV5-5 and TRBJ2-1; 13 bases align to TRBD2. The length of the CDR3 is 15 residues. Germline V lookup: CDR1 SGHKS, CDR2 YYEKEE (reference sequence). Trimming cost V 3 bases and J 12 bases; bases outside gene matches: 9. The CDR3 loop reads CASSWEPRLAGGQFF. The CDR3 DNA follows: TGTGCCAGCAGCTGGGAGCCCCGACTAGCGGGGGGGCAGTTCTTC.

The V gene is TRBV5-1, the J gene TRBJ2-5, with 9 bases aligning to TRBD1. The CDR3 loop spans 14 amino acids. With V trimmed by 4 bases and J by 5 bases, 6 bases remained unmatched. Germline assignment: CDR1 SGHRS and CDR2 YFSETQ. The CDR3 DNA sequence: TGCGCCAGCAGCGTGGGACAGGGAGTGGAGACCCAGTACTTC. Protein product: CASSVGQGVETQYF.

The chain carries TRBV2 and TRBJ1-1; 7 bases agree with TRBD1. V was pared by 3 bases and J by 0 bases, with 13 bases of the junction left unmatched. The CDR3 is 18 residues long. Germline V gives CDR1 SNHLY, CDR2 FYNNEI. In nucleotides, the CDR3 is TGTGCCAGCAGTGAGGTCGTCCCGGACAGGACTATGAACACTGAAGCTTTCTTT. Its translation: CASSEVVPDRTMNTEAFF.

The gene calls are TRBV5-6 and TRBJ2-1, with 7 bases fitting TRBD1. The CDR3 spans 16 residues. Germline V lookup: CDR1 SGHDT, CDR2 YYEEEE. Trimming removed 1 base from V and 9 bases from J; junction bases left unmatched: 13. In nucleotides, the CDR3 is TGTGCCAGCAGCTTGACAGGGGCAAGAAGCGGACTTGAGCAGTTCTTC. Encoded protein: CASSLTGARSGLEQFF.

The chain uses TRBV2 and TRBJ2-1; 8 bases fit TRBD1. V dropped 11 bases and J dropped 7; count of bases not matched to a gene: 10. The CDR3 is 13 amino acids. CDR1 is SNHLY and CDR2 is FYNNEI in the germline V gene. The CDR3 here is CAGDRGGLNEQFF. The CDR3 bases are TGTGCCGGAGACAGGGGCGGGTTGAATGAGCAGTTCTTC.

CDR3 amino acids: CASSPAGGTGELFF. The CDR3 nucleotides are TGTGCCAGCTCACCAGCAGGGGGCACCGGGGAGCTGTTTTTT. This chain uses TRBV18 with TRBJ2-2, with 7 bases fitting TRBD1. The CDR3 has 14 amino acids. The germline CDR1 and CDR2 sequences are KGHSH and LQKENI. The J segment lost 4 bases and the V segment lost 2 bases, leaving 1 base of the junction unmatched.

The chain uses TRBV5-4 and TRBJ1-2; the match to TRBD1 covers 7 bases. This CDR3 is built from 18 residues. Germline V gene lookup returns CDR1 SGHNT and CDR2 YYREEE (reference sequence). The trim removed 4 bases at V and 4 bases at J, leaving 19 bases unmatched. The CDR3 DNA reads as TGTGCCAGCAGCCTGAAGATTTTAGGACAGGCAAACCTCTATGGCTACACCTTC. Protein product: CASSLKILGQANLYGYTF.

The chain combines TRBV5-5 with TRBJ1-5; 9 bases align to TRBD1. The germline V gene has CDR1 SGHKS and CDR2 YYEKEE (reference sequence). Trimming cost V 3 bases and J 6 bases; bases outside gene matches: 7. This CDR3 region has 15 residues. For the CDR3, the DNA is TGTGCCAGCAGCTGGGGACAGGGAGTGGGTCAGCCCCAGCATTTT. Residues: CASSWGQGVGQPQHF.

The chain links TRBV19 to TRBJ2-7; D is possibly TRBD2 (5 bases). Trimming stripped 6 bases from V and 0 bases from J, with 18 bases between. CDR1 is LNHDA, CDR2 SQIVND, per germline (reference sequence). The CDR3 consists of 16 residues. This chain's CDR3 is CASSPYRGANSYEQYF. The CDR3 nucleotides are TGTGCCAGTAGCCCCTATCGGGGTGCGAACTCCTACGAGCAGTACTTC.

The chain combines TRBV3-1 (or the pseudogene TRBV3-2) with TRBJ1-2; 7 nucleotides align to TRBD1. With 3 bases clipped from V and 4 bases from J, the junction kept 8 bases outside the gene matches. Germline values: CDR1 LGHDT, CDR2 YNNKEL (reference sequence). This CDR3 has 15 residues. The CDR3 sequence is CASSHHDRESYGYTF. In DNA form, the CDR3 reads TGTGCCAGCAGCCATCACGACAGGGAGAGCTATGGCTACACCTTC.

The chain is built from TRBV5-6 and TRBJ1-2; D may be TRBD1 (5 bases). With 0 bases removed from V and 7 bases from J, the gap between germline ends came to 19 bases. Germline-derived CDR1 and CDR2 are SGHDT and YYEEEE. The CDR3 runs 16 residues. In DNA, the CDR3 is TGTGCCAGCAGCTTGGAGGTAAGGTCGCGGGACGGTGGCTACACCTTC. This codes for CASSLEVRSRDGGYTF.

V and J are TRBV11-2 and TRBJ2-2; tentative D call: TRBD2 (5 bases). CDR3 length equals 12 residues. Trimming cost V 3 bases and J 8 bases, with 7 bases left between them. Germline values: CDR1 SGHAT, CDR2 FQNNGV. In nucleotides, the CDR3 is TGTGCCAGCAGCTTCCCGGGGGGGGAGCTGTTTTTT. This translates into CASSFPGGELFF.

V usage is TRBV29-1 and J usage is TRBJ1-1, with TRBD1 matching over 7 bases. CDR3 length: 13 residues. V shed 7 bases, J shed 4 bases, and the junction held 9 bases outside the gene matches. The germline gives CDR1 SQVTM, CDR2 ANQGSEA. The CDR3 region has the DNA TGCAGCGGTCTCAGGGGGTTTGGCACTGAAGCTTTCTTT. Protein sequence: CSGLRGFGTEAFF.

This clone has only a few counts. The V gene is TRBV9, the J gene TRBJ2-4; no firm D call. Germline V gene lookup returns CDR1 SGDLS and CDR2 YYNGEE. The CDR3 runs 16 residues. Trimming removed 0 bases at V and 0 bases at J, with 10 bases between. The DNA of the CDR3 is TGTGCCAGCAGCGTAGTCCCCACTTTAGCCAAAAACATTCAGTACTTC. It is translated as CASSVVPTLAKNIQYF.